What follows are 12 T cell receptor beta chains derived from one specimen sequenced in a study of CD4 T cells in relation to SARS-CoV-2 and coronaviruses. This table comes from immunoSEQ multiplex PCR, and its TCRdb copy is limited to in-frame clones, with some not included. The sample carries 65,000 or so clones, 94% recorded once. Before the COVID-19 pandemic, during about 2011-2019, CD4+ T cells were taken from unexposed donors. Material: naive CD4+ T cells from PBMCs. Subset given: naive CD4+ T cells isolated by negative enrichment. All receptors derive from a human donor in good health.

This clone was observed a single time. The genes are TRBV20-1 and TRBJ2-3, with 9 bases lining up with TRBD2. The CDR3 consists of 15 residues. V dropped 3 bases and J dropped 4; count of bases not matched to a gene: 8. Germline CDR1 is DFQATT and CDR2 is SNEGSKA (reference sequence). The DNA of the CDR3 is TGCAGTGCTAGTGGGCGGGAGGGCCCGGCAGATACGCAGTATTTT. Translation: CSASGREGPADTQYF.

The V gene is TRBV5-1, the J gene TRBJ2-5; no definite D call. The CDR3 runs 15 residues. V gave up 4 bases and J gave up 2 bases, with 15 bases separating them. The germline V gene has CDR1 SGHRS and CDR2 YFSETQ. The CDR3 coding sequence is TGCGCCAGCAGCGTGGCTTGGCCAGAGCAAGAGACCCAGTACTTC. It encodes CASSVAWPEQETQYF.

Written as DNA, the CDR3 is TGTGCCAGCAGTGAGTTGGGGTTGACTAGCACAGATACGCAGTATTTT. It codes for CASSELGLTSTDTQYF. This chain connects TRBV6-1 to TRBJ2-3; no definite D call. V was shortened by 3 bases and J by 0 bases, with 13 bases between the two germline ends. The CDR3 consists of 16 residues. Germline CDR1 reads MNHNS; CDR2 reads SASEGT.

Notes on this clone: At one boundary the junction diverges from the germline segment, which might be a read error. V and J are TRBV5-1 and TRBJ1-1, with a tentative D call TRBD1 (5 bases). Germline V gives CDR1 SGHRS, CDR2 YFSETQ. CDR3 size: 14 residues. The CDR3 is CASSSGALNAEAFF. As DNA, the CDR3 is TGCGCCAGCAGCTCCGGGGCCCTGAACGCTGAAGCTTTCTTT.

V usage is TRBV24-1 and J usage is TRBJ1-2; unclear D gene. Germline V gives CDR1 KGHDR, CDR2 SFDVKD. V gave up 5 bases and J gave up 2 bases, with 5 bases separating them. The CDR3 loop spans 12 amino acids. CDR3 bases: TGTGCCACCAGTGGAGGGAACTATGGCTACACCTTC. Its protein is CATSGGNYGYTF.

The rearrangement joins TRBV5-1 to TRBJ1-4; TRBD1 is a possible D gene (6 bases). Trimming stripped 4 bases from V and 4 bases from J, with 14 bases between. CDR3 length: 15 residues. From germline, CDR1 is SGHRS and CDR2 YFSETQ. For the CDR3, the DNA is TGCGCCAGCAGCCCCCTTCTAGGGGGTAATGAAAAACTGTTTTTT. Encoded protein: CASSPLLGGNEKLFF.

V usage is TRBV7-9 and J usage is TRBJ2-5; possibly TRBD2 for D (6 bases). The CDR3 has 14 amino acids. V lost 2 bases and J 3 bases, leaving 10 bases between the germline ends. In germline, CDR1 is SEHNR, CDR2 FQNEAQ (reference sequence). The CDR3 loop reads CASSLWTIEETQYF. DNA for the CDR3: TGTGCCAGCAGCTTATGGACTATAGAAGAGACCCAGTACTTC.

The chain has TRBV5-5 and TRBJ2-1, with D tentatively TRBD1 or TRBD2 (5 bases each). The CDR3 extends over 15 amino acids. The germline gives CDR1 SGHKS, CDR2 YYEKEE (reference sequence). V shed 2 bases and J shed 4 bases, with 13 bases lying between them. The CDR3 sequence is CASSLEGTRYNEQFF. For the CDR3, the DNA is TGTGCCAGCAGCTTAGAGGGGACCCGTTACAATGAGCAGTTCTTC.

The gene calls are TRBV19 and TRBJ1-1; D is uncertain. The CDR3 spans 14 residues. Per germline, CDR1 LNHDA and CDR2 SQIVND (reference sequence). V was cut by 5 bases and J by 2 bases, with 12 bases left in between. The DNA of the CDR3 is TGTGCCAGTAGTCACCGGACGGAAAACACTGAAGCTTTCTTT. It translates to CASSHRTENTEAFF. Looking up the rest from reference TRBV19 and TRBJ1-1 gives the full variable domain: DGGITQSPKYLFRKEGQNVTLSCEQNLNHDAMYWYRQDPGQGLRLIYYSQIVNDFQKGDIAEGYSVSREKKESFPLTVTSAQKNPTAFYLCASSHRTENTEAFFGQGTRLTVV.

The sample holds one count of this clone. Here the CDR3 reads CASSAARDEQYF. In DNA, the CDR3 is TGTGCCAGCAGCGCCGCACGCGACGAGCAGTACTTC. The chain carries TRBV25-1 and TRBJ2-7; D gene uncertain. Germline CDR1 is MGHDK and CDR2 is SYGVNS. The CDR3 is made up of 12 amino acids. Trimming removed 6 bases from V and 5 bases from J, with 11 bases in between.

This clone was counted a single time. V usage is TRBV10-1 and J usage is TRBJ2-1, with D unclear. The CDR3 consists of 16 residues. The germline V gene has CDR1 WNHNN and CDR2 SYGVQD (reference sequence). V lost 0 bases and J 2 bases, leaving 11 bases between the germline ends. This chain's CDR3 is CASSESHPSPYNEQFF. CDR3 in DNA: TGCGCCAGCAGTGAGTCTCACCCCAGCCCCTACAATGAGCAGTTCTTC.

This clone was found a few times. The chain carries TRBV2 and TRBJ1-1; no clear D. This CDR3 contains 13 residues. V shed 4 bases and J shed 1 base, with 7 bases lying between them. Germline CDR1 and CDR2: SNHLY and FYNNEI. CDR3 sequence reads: CASSVEQNTEAFF. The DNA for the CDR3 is TGTGCCAGCAGTGTCGAACAGAACACTGAAGCTTTCTTT.